The 9 T cell receptor beta chains given below trace back to one sample, sequenced in a study of CD8+CD57+ T cells in acquired aplastic anemia. Genomic DNA, serving as template, underwent TCR beta VDJ and CDR3 profiling. Using its own MiXCR run on the reads, TCRdb lists one record per CDR3 protein. The sample lists about 150,000 distinct CDR3 sequences; 52% were seen once. Individuals selected for sequencing had exhibited CD8+CD57+ cell expansion on flow cytometry. The sequenced sample consisted of sorted CD4+, CD8+, or CD8+CD57+ T cells (not recorded which) from PBMCs. These receptors all stem from a human donor with aplastic anemia.

This clonotype was seen more than once but under ten times. The junction departs from germline at one end; a sequencing error may be responsible. This chain connects TRBV5-1 to TRBJ1-2; 9 bases agree with TRBD1. This CDR3 is built from 15 residues. Germline V gene lookup returns CDR1 SGHRS and CDR2 YFSETQ. The CDR3 spells CASSSTGTGSYGYTF. The DNA for the CDR3 is TGTGCCAGCAGCTCAACCGGGACAGGGTCCTATGGCTACACCTTC.

The chain links TRBV29-1 to TRBJ1-1; D unresolved. The V gene lost 8 bases and the J gene lost 3 bases, with 10 bases spanning the gap. The CDR3 consists of 11 residues. Germline V gene data show CDR1 as SQVTM and CDR2 as ANQGSEA. CDR3 protein: CSCLVDTEAFF. Written as DNA, the CDR3 is TGCAGCTGTTTGGTGGACACTGAAGCTTTCTTT.

This clonotype showed up many times. The chain combines TRBV5-1 with TRBJ2-3; D may be TRBD2 (6 bases). The length of the CDR3 is 14 residues. Trimming stripped 0 bases from V and 6 bases from J, with 11 bases between. CDR1 is SGHRS and CDR2 is YFSETQ in the germline V gene. This chain's CDR3 is CASSLAQGLDTQYF. The CDR3 bases are TGCGCCAGCAGCTTGGCGCAGGGACTTGATACGCAGTATTTT. The full variable domain, completed using reference TRBV5-1 and TRBJ2-3, is KAGVTQTPRYLIKTRGQQVTLSCSPISGHRSVSWYQQTPGQGLQFLFEYFSETQRNKGNFPGRFSGRQFSNSRSEMNVSTLELGDSALYLCASSLAQGLDTQYFGPGTRLTVL.

This chain uses TRBV29-1 with TRBJ2-3, with TRBD2 identical over 11 bases. The CDR3 consists of 15 residues. From germline, CDR1 is SQVTM and CDR2 ANQGSEA. Germline trimming cut 4 bases from V and 0 bases from J; bases unmatched to any gene: 3. The CDR3 loop reads CSVGLAGGSTDTQYF. For the CDR3, the DNA is TGCAGCGTTGGCCTAGCGGGAGGAAGCACAGATACGCAGTATTTT.

Details on this clonotype: Relative to the germline gene, one junction end is altered; a read error may explain this. The V call is TRBV11-3, the J call TRBJ2-5; 7 bases align to TRBD2. Per germline, CDR1 SGHNT and CDR2 YENEEA. This CDR3 comprises 16 residues. CDR3 region: CASGLEVAGHQGTQYF. DNA for the CDR3: TGTGCCAGCGGCTTAGAGGTAGCGGGCCATCAAGGGACCCAGTACTTC.

This clonotype showed up many times. The chain uses TRBV7-9 and TRBJ2-1; 10 positions agree with TRBD2. Trimming removed 3 bases from V and 5 bases from J; junction bases left unmatched: 4. The CDR3 contains 15 residues. CDR1 and CDR2 (germline): SEHNR, FQNEAQ (reference sequence). CDR3 amino acids: CASSFEAGGHNEQFF. As DNA, the CDR3 is TGTGCCAGCAGCTTCGAAGCGGGGGGGCACAATGAGCAGTTCTTC.

The chain has TRBV25-1 and TRBJ2-5, with TRBD2 identical over 9 bases. The CDR3 contains 18 residues. CDR1 and CDR2 (germline): MGHDK, SYGVNS. The V segment lost 1 base and the J segment 5 bases; nucleotides outside the gene matches: 14. CDR3 amino acids: CASSEFDNSGSTKETQYF. The CDR3 nucleotides read TGTGCCAGCAGTGAATTCGATAATAGCGGGAGTACCAAGGAGACCCAGTACTTC.

This clonotype was observed a few times. The chain is built from TRBV19 and TRBJ2-6, with unresolved D. This CDR3 is built from 14 residues. Germline loops: CDR1 LNHDA, CDR2 SQIVND (reference sequence). Trimming pared 3 bases from V and 8 bases from J, leaving 11 bases between. CDR3 sequence: CASSIVGSTNVLTF. CDR3 nucleotide sequence: TGTGCCAGTAGTATTGTGGGCAGTACCAACGTCCTGACTTTC.

This clonotype showed up many times. The rearrangement joins TRBV6-2 or TRBV6-3 to TRBJ1-5; D is unresolved. The CDR3 sequence is 12 residues long. CDR1 is MNHEY and CDR2 is SVGEGT in the germline V gene. The ends were cut back, 6 bases at V and 2 bases at J, with 5 bases in the middle. The CDR3 region has the DNA TGTGCCAGCAGGGTTGGCAATCAGCCCCAGCATTTT. This codes for CASRVGNQPQHF.